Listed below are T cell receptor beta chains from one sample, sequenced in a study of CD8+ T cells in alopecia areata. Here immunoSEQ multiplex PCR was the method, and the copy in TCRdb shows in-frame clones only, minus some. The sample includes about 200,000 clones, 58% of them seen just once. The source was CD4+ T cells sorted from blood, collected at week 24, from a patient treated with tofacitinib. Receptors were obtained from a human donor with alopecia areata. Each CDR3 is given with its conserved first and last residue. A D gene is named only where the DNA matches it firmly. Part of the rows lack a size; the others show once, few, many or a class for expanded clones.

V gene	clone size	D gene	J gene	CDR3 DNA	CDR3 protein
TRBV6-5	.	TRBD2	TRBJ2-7	TGTGCCAGCAGTTACACTAAAAGCGGGGGCGAGCAGTACTTC	CASSYTKSGGEQYF
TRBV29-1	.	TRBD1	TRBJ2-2	TGCAGCGTTAAAACCGGGACAGGGGGGATAAACGCCGGGGAGCTGTTTTTT	CSVKTGTGGINAGELFF
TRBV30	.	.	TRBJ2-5	TGTGCCTGTAAACCGGGGGGCGGAGAGACCCAGTACTTC	CACKPGGGETQYF
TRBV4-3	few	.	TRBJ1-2	TGCGCCAGCAGCCAAGATGCCCTCGGGGGGGTGTATGGCTACACCTTC	CASSQDALGGVYGYTF
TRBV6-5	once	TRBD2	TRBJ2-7	TGTGCCACCCGTGGGAGGGCCTACGAGCAGTACTTC	CATRGRAYEQYF
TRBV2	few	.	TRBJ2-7	TGTGCCAGCAGTGTGGTCAGAGCCTCCTACGAGCAGTACTTC	CASSVVRASYEQYF
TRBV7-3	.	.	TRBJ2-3	TGTGCCAGCAGCCTTCTGATAGGCACAGATACGCAGTATTTT	CASSLLIGTDTQYF
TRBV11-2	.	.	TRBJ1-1	TGTGCCAGCAGCTTAGTCATGGTTGGGGACACTGAAGCTTTCTTT	CASSLVMVGDTEAFF
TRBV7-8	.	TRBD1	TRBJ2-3	TGTGCCAGCAGCTCCGGGACAGGGGGCACAGATACGCAGTATTTT	CASSSGTGGTDTQYF
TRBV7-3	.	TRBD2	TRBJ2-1	TGTGCCAGCAGCTCCCCGGGACTAGATGAGCAGTTCTTC	CASSSPGLDEQFF
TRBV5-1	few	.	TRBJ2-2	TGCGCCAGCAGCTTGGTGCCCGAGAGCACCGGGGAGCTGTTTTTT	CASSLVPESTGELFF
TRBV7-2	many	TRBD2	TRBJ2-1	TGTGCCAGCAGCTTCCTAGCGGGAGATTCCTACAATGAGCAGTTCTTC	CASSFLAGDSYNEQFF
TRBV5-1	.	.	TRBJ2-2	TGCGCCAGCAGCCCCGACCGCGCGAACACCGGGGAGCTGTTTTTT	CASSPDRANTGELFF
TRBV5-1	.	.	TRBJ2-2	TGCGCCAGCGGCCCGAACACCGGGGAGCTGTTTTTT	CASGPNTGELFF
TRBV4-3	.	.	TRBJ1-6	TGCGCCAGCAGCCAAGATTTGGGGAATTCACCCCTCCACTTT	CASSQDLGNSPLHF
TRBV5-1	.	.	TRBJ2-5	TGCGCCAGCAGCTATTGGACATCGGGCGAGACCCAGTACTTC	CASSYWTSGETQYF
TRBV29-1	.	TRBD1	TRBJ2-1	TGCAGCGTTGTGGCCTTACAGGGGGTAGACAATGAGCAGTTCTTC	CSVVALQGVDNEQFF
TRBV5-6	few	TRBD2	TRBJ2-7	TGTGCCAGCACGGGCGGGGGTTTTGGCCCAAGCTCCTACGAGCAGTACTTC	CASTGGGFGPSSYEQYF
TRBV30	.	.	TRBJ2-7	TGTGCCTGGAGTGTAATTGGGGGGCTCTACGAGCAGTACTTC	CAWSVIGGLYEQYF
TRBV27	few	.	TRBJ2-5	TGTGCCAGCAGTCTAGTCGCGGGGGCGACGGAGACCCAGTACTTC	CASSLVAGATETQYF
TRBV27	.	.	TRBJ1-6	TGTGCCAGCAGGCTTCATGAGGGGGTTGCTAATTCACCCCTCCACTTT	CASRLHEGVANSPLHF
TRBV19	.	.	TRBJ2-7	TGTGCCAGTAGTTCCGGGACCGCCGGCGGGACCTACGAGCAGTACTTC	CASSSGTAGGTYEQYF
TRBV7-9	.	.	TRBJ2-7	TGTGCCAGCAGCTTAACCGAGTACGAGCAGTACTTC	CASSLTEYEQYF
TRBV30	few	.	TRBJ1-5	TGTGCCTGGAGTGGTGGGAGCGGTAGTCAGCCCCAGCATTTT	CAWSGGSGSQPQHF
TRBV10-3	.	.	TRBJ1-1	TGTGCCATCAGTGAGTCACTGGGGTACACTGAAGCTTTCTTT	CAISESLGYTEAFF